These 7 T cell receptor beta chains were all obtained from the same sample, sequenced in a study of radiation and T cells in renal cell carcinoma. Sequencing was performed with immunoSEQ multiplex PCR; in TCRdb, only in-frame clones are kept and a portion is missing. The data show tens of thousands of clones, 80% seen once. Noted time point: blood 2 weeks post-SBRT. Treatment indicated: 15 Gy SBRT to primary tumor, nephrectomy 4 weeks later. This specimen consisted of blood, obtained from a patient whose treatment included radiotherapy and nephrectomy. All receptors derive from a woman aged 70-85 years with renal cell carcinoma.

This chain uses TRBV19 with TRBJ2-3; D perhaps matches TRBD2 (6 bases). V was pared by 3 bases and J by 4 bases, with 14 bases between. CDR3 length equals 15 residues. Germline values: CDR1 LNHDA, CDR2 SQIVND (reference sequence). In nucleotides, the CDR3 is TGTGCCAGTAGTATCTCCGGCAGGGAGGCAGATACGCAGTATTTT. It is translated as CASSISGREADTQYF.

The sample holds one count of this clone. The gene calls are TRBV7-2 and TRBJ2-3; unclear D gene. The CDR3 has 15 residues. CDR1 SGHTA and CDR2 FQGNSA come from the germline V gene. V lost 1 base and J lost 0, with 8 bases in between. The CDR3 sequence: CASSLVSDSTDTQYF. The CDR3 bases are TGTGCCAGCAGCTTAGTGTCAGATAGCACAGATACGCAGTATTTT.

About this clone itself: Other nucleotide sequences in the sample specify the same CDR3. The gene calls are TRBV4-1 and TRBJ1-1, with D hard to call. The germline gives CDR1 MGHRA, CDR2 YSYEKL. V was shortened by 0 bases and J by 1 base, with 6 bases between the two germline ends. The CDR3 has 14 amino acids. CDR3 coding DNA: TGCGCCAGCAGCCAAGATATTCGGAACACTGAAGCTTTCTTT. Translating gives CASSQDIRNTEAFF.

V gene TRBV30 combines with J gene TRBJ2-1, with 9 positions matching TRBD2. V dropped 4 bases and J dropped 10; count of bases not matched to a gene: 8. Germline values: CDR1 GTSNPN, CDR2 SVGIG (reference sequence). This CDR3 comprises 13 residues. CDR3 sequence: CAWTRGRGSEQFF. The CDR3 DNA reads TGTGCCTGGACTCGCGGGAGGGGGTCCGAGCAGTTCTTC.

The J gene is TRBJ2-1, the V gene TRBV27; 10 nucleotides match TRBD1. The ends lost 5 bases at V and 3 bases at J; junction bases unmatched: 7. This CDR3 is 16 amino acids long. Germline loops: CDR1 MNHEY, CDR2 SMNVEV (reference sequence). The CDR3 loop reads CASSPGDRGYYNEQFF. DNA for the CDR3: TGTGCCAGCAGTCCAGGGGACAGGGGCTACTACAATGAGCAGTTCTTC.

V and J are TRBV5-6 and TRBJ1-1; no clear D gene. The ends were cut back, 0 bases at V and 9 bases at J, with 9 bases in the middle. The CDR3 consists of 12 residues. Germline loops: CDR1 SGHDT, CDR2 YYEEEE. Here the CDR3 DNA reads TGTGCCAGCAGCTTGGGGGCAGAAAAAGCTTTCTTT. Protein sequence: CASSLGAEKAFF.

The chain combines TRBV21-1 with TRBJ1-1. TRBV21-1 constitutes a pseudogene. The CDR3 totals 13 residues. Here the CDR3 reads CARLKWGSTEAFF. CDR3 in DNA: TGTGCCCGCCTCAAATGGGGTTCAACTGAAGCTTTCTTT.